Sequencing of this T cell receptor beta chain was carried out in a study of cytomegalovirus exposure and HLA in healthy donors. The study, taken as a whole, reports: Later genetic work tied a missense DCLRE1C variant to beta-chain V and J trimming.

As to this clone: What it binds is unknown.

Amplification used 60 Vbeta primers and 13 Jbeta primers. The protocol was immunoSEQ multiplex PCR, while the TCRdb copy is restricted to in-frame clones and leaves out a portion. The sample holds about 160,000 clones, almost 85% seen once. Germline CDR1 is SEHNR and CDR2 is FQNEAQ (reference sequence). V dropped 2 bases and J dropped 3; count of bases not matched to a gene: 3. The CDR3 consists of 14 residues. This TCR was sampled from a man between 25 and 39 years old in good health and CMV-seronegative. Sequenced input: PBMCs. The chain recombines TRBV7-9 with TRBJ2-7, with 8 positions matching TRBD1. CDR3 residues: CASSLRTGNYEQYF. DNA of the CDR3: TGTGCCAGCAGCTTAAGGACAGGGAACTACGAGCAGTACTTC.